The rows below give T cell receptor beta chains drawn from one sample of a study of CD8 T cells in Susac syndrome. TCRdb itself ran the immunoSEQ multiplex PCR reads through MiXCR, one entry per CDR3 protein. The data hold about 130,000 distinct CDR3 sequences, with nearly 95% observed a single time. The sample taken for sequencing was CD4+ T cells from PBMCs. The source is a human donor in good health. CDR3s include the opening cysteine and the closing phenylalanine or tryptophan. D genes are given only for firm matches. The listing skips clone size in some rows; elsewhere it reads once, few, many or a size class.

v_call	d_call	clone_size	j_call	cdr3_nt	cdr3_aa
TRBV28	NA	NA	TRBJ2-5	TGTGCCAGCAGTTTGGACCCGACTAGGCGAGAGACCCAGTACTTC	CASSLDPTRRETQYF
TRBV12-3/TRBV12-4	TRBD1	NA	TRBJ2-4	TGTGCCAGCAGTTTAAGGGGGCTGGGAAACATTCAGTACTTC	CASSLRGLGNIQYF
TRBV24-1	TRBD1	once	TRBJ2-1	TGTGCCACCAGTGCCCCAGGGGGAGTTGAGCAGTTCTTC	CATSAPGGVEQFF
TRBV7-9	NA	NA	TRBJ2-2	TGTGCCAGCAGCCCCATTGGAACCGGGGAGCTGTTTTTT	CASSPIGTGELFF
TRBV5-1	NA	NA	TRBJ2-3	TGCGCCAGCAGCGGGTCTAGCACAGATACGCAGTATTTT	CASSGSSTDTQYF
TRBV5-6	NA	NA	TRBJ1-2	TGTGCCAGCAGCTTGGTCCGGCCGGGCTATGGCTACACCTTC	CASSLVRPGYGYTF
TRBV20-1	TRBD1	NA	TRBJ1-2	TGCAGTGCTGGGGACAGGGTCGGCTATGGCTACACCTTC	CSAGDRVGYGYTF
TRBV6-6	NA	NA	TRBJ2-7	TGTGCCAGCAGTTCAGGGGCCCTCTACGAGCAGTACTTC	CASSSGALYEQYF
TRBV6-5	TRBD2	NA	TRBJ2-1	TGTGCCAGCAGTTTGGGAATAGCGGGAGCCTACAATGAGCAGTTCTTC	CASSLGIAGAYNEQFF
TRBV4-2	NA	NA	TRBJ2-1	TGTGCCAGCAGCCAAGAATTACTAGGGGAGTACAATGAGCAGTTCTTC	CASSQELLGEYNEQFF
TRBV18	TRBD1	NA	TRBJ1-5	TGTGCCAGCTCCCAGGGACAGGGGTTATCGCCCCAGCATTTT	CASSQGQGLSPQHF
TRBV28	TRBD1	NA	TRBJ2-7	TGTGCCAGCAGCGGCACGGGGACAGGGACCTACGAGCAGTACTTC	CASSGTGTGTYEQYF
TRBV6-5	TRBD1	NA	TRBJ2-3	TGTGCCAGCAGTTACTCCGGACAGGGAGTAGATACGCAGTATTTT	CASSYSGQGVDTQYF
TRBV5-1	NA	NA	TRBJ1-5	TGCGCCAGCAGCCCTATGGGAGGGACGCATCAGCCCCAGCATTTT	CASSPMGGTHQPQHF
TRBV6-1	TRBD2	NA	TRBJ2-7	TGTGCCAGCAGACTCCGGGACTATACCTACGAGCAGTACTTC	CASRLRDYTYEQYF
TRBV19	NA	NA	TRBJ1-5	TGTGCCAGTAGGGTGGGGGGCAATCAGCCCCAGCATTTT	CASRVGGNQPQHF
TRBV10-3	NA	NA	TRBJ2-7	TGTGCCATCAGGGGATCTTACGAGCAGTACTTC	CAIRGSYEQYF
TRBV5-8	NA	NA	TRBJ2-3	TGTGCCAGCGGCAGGGGCAGCACAGATACGCAGTATTTT	CASGRGSTDTQYF
TRBV18	NA	NA	TRBJ2-7	TGTGCCAGCTCACTACAGCAGTCTTACTACGAGCAGTACTTC	CASSLQQSYYEQYF
TRBV5-1	NA	NA	TRBJ2-2	TGCGCCAGCAGTCTCGAACGGAACGGGGAGCTGTTTTTT	CASSLERNGELFF
TRBV29-1	NA	NA	TRBJ2-4	TGCAGCGGTGATGTCGGGGCTAACATTCAGTACTTC	CSGDVGANIQYF
TRBV18	NA	NA	TRBJ2-7	TGTGCCAGCTCAACCGGGGACGAGCAGTACTTC	CASSTGDEQYF
TRBV5-1	NA	NA	TRBJ1-4	TGCGCCAGCAGACCAGGGGATCGGGAAAAACTGTTTTTT	CASRPGDREKLFF
TRBV19	TRBD1	NA	TRBJ2-4	TGTGCCAGTAGTCCGGACAGGGGGTCGAACATTCAGTACTTC	CASSPDRGSNIQYF
TRBV19	NA	NA	TRBJ1-5	TGTGCCAGTCTTGATGCAGGATTTAGCAATCAGCCCCAGCATTTT	CASLDAGFSNQPQHF
TRBV5-4	NA	once	TRBJ2-3	TGTGCCAGCAGCTTGGTGGGAGTCTCAGATACGCAGTATTTT	CASSLVGVSDTQYF
TRBV10-2	NA	NA	TRBJ2-7	TGCGCCAGCTCCCGTGTCAGGGAACACGAGCAGTACTTC	CASSRVREHEQYF
TRBV5-1	TRBD1	NA	TRBJ2-7	TGCGCCAGCAGACTGGACAGGTCGGGCAGCGAGCAGTACTTC	CASRLDRSGSEQYF
TRBV6-1	NA	NA	TRBJ2-4	TGTGCCAGCAGTGAAGCGAGCACAGCCCTAGCCAAAAACATTCAGTACTTC	CASSEASTALAKNIQYF
TRBV3-1	TRBD1	NA	TRBJ1-3	TGTGCCAGCGGTACGGGACAGGGGTCTTGGAACACCATATATTTT	CASGTGQGSWNTIYF
TRBV28	TRBD1	NA	TRBJ1-2	TGTGCCAGCAGTTATGGCAGGGGGAGTTATGGCTACACCTTC	CASSYGRGSYGYTF
TRBV12-3/TRBV12-4	TRBD2	NA	TRBJ2-7	TGTGCCAGCAGTACAGCGGGAGGGCCCTACGAGCAGTACTTC	CASSTAGGPYEQYF
TRBV28	NA	NA	TRBJ1-2	TGTGCCAGCACCCCATTGGACAGTCTCCTCACCTTC	CASTPLDSLLTF
TRBV6-1	TRBD2	NA	TRBJ2-5	TGTGCCAGCAGATCCTGGACTAGCGGGAGTTGGGAGACCCAGTACTTC	CASRSWTSGSWETQYF
TRBV5-1	TRBD2	NA	TRBJ2-5	TGCGCCAGCAGCTCAAGCGGGGGTAAAGAGACCCAGTACTTC	CASSSSGGKETQYF
TRBV2	TRBD2	NA	TRBJ2-7	TGTGCCAGCAGTGAAAGGGCCCGACTAGCGGGATCCTACGAGCAGTACTTC	CASSERARLAGSYEQYF
TRBV3-1	NA	NA	TRBJ2-5	TGTGCCAGCAGCCCGGGAAGGGGCGCGGAGACCCAGTACTTC	CASSPGRGAETQYF